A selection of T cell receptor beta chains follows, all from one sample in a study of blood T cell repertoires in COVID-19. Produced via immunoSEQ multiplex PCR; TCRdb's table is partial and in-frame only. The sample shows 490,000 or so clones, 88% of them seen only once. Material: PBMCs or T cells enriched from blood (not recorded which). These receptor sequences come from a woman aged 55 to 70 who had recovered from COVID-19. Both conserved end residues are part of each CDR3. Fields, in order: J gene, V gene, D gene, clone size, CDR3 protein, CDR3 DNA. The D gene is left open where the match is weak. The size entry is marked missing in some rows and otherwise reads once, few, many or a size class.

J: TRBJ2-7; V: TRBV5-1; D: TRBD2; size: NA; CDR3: CASSLVAGLNLEQYF; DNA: TGCGCCAGCAGCTTGGTAGCGGGGCTTAACCTGGAGCAGTACTTC
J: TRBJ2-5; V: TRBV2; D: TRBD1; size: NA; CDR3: CASSPGTGKETQYF; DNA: TGTGCCAGCAGCCCCGGGACAGGAAAAGAGACCCAGTACTTC
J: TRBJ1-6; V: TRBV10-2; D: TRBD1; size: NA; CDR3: CASGTGWDSPLHF; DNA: TGCGCCAGCGGGACAGGGTGGGATTCACCCCTCCACTTT
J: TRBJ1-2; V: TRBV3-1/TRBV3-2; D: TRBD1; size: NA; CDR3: CASSPRDRGLGYGYTF; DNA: TGTGCCAGCAGCCCCAGAGACAGGGGGCTAGGCTATGGCTACACCTTC
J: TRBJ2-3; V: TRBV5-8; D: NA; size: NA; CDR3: CASSLGVSTQYF; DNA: TGTGCCAGCAGCTTAGGAGTTTCCACGCAGTATTTT
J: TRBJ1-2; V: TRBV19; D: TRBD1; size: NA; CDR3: CASKEGARGYTF; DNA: TGTGCCAGTAAGGAGGGGGCTCGCGGCTACACCTTC
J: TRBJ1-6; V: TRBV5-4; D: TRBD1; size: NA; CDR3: CASSWGQGNSPLHF; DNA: TGTGCCAGCAGCTGGGGACAGGGTAATTCACCCCTCCACTTT
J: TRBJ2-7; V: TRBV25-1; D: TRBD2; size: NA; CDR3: CASSVRRLATPEYEQYF; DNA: TGTGCCAGCAGTGTCAGGCGACTAGCCACCCCAGAATACGAGCAGTACTTC
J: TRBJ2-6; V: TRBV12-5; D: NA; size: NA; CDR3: CASNRPGLGSGANVLTF; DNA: TGTGCTAGCAACCGACCTGGACTTGGCTCTGGGGCCAACGTCCTGACTTTC
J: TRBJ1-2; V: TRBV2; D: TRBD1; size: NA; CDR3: CASSGDSLPGGYTF; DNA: TGTGCCAGCAGTGGGGACAGCCTCCCCGGGGGCTACACCTTC
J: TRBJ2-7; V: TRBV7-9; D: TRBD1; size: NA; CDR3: CASSHGQGAVAYF; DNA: TGTGCCAGCAGCCATGGACAGGGGGCTGTGGCGTACTTC
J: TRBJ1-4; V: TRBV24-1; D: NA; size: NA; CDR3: CATSDFGVRLATNEKLFF; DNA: TGTGCCACCAGTGATTTCGGAGTAAGGCTTGCAACTAATGAAAAACTGTTTTTT
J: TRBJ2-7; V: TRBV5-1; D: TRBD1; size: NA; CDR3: CASSWGTGKVSEQYF; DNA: TGCGCCAGCAGCTGGGGGACAGGGAAAGTCTCCGAGCAGTACTTC
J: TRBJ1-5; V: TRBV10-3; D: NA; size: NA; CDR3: CAISEGAEPQHF; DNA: TGTGCCATCAGTGAGGGCGCGGAGCCCCAGCATTTT
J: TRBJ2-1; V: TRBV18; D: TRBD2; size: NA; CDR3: CASSSKGLAGVTSYNEQFF; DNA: TGTGCCAGCTCATCGAAGGGACTAGCGGGGGTGACCTCCTACAATGAGCAGTTCTTC
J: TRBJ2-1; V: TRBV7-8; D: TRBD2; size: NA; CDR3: CASSRGTSGGAYEQFF; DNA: TGTGCCAGCAGCCGAGGGACTAGCGGGGGGGCTTATGAGCAGTTCTTC
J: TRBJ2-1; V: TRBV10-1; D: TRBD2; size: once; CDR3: CASTRTSGGPMFF; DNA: TGCGCCAGCACAAGGACTAGCGGGGGTCCAATGTTCTTC
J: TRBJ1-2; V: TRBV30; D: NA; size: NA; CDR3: CAWTSGEYGYTF; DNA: TGTGCCTGGACCTCAGGGGAGTATGGCTACACCTTC
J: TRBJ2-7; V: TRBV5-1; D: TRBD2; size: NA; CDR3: CASTPTSGIYEQYF; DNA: TGCGCCAGCACCCCGACTAGCGGAATTTACGAGCAGTACTTC
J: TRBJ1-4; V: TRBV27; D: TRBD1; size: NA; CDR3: CASRELTGYDEKLFF; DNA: TGTGCCAGCAGAGAATTGACAGGGTACGATGAAAAACTGTTTTTT
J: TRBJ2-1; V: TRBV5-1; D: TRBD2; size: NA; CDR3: CASSLSSGFNNEQFF; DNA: TGCGCCAGCAGCTTATCTAGCGGGTTCAACAATGAGCAGTTCTTC
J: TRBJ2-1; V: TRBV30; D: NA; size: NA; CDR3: CAWSVSYWGASGEQFF; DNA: TGTGCCTGGAGTGTATCGTATTGGGGCGCGTCGGGTGAGCAGTTCTTC
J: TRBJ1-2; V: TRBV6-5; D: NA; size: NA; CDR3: CASRVTGLNNYGYTF; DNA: TGTGCCAGCAGGGTTACAGGGTTGAATAACTATGGCTACACCTTC
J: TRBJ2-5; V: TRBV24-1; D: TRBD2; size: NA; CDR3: CATSESGGGASLTQYF; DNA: TGTGCCACCAGTGAGTCCGGCGGGGGGGCCTCTTTGACCCAGTACTTC
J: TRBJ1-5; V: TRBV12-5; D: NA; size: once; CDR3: CASRSFQDSNQPQHF; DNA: TGTGCTAGTCGTTCGTTCCAGGATAGCAATCAGCCCCAGCATTTT
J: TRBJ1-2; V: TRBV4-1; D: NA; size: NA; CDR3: CASSQGGQKGVGYGYTF; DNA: TGCGCCAGCAGCCAAGGGGGACAAAAGGGGGTAGGGTATGGCTACACCTTC